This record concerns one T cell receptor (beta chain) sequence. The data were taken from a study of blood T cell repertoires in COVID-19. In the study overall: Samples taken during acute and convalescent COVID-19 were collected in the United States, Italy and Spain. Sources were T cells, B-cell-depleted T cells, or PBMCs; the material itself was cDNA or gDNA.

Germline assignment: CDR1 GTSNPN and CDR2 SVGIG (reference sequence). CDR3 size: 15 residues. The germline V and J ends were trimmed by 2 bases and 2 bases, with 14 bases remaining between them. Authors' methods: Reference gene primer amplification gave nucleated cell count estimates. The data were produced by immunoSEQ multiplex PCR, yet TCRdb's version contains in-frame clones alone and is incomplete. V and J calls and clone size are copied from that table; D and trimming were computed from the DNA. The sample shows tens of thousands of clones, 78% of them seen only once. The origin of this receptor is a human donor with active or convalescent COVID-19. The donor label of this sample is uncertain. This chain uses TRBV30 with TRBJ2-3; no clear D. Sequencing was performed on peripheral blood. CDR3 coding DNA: TGTGCCTGGAGTAGACTTGGAGTGAACACAGATACGCAGTATTTT. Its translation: CAWSRLGVNTDTQYF.